This is a list of T cell receptor beta chains from one sample in a study of blood T cell repertoires in COVID-19. Here immunoSEQ multiplex PCR was the method, and the copy in TCRdb shows in-frame clones only, minus some. In the table there are approximately 490,000 clones, about 85% of which are singletons. The sequenced sample consisted of PBMCs or T cells enriched from blood (not recorded which). The receptors originated from a woman aged 55-70 years who had recovered from COVID-19. Both conserved end residues are part of each CDR3.

j_call,v_call,cdr3_aa
TRBJ2-3,TRBV2,CASSETSTDTQYF
TRBJ2-3,TRBV12-3/TRBV12-4,CASNRDGADTQYF
TRBJ2-1,TRBV5-1,CASSRGQGADEQFF
TRBJ1-5,TRBV27,CASSLQGASYSNQPQHF
TRBJ2-7,TRBV13,CASSLGLEFGSVEQYF
TRBJ1-1,TRBV11-2,CASSLDREGSTEAFF
TRBJ1-4,TRBV2,CASSYSSGTNEKLFF
TRBJ2-5,TRBV7-6,CASSQPGLAGGPGRYSPQYF
TRBJ2-3,TRBV29-1,CSDANRDLSTDTQYF
TRBJ2-2,TRBV2,CASSTGTGELFF
TRBJ2-3,TRBV7-9,CASSLGGPSKDTQYF
TRBJ1-1,TRBV7-2,CASSAQGAANTEAFF
TRBJ1-1,TRBV2,CASSVVRGGTEAFF
TRBJ2-2,TRBV11-3,CASSLELGGAGELFF
TRBJ2-3,TRBV5-4,CASSLRDRGLDTQYF
TRBJ2-1,TRBV5-4,CASSQYQLGADEQFF
TRBJ1-5,TRBV10-1,CASSERGQGSNQPQHF
TRBJ2-7,TRBV6-6,CASSYGRDSPYEQYF
TRBJ1-2,TRBV27,CASSLRGGYGYTF
TRBJ2-3,TRBV5-1,CASGPGWELTDTQYF
TRBJ1-3,TRBV29-1,CSVGSGSSGNTIYF
TRBJ1-1,TRBV10-3,CAISDFPQTAFNTEAFF
TRBJ1-6,TRBV4-1,CASSGAFNSPLHF
TRBJ2-4,TRBV18,CASSPPGGKNIQYF
TRBJ2-3,TRBV2,CASTLAGGGADTQYF
TRBJ2-5,TRBV6-1,CASSEVRDTQETQYF